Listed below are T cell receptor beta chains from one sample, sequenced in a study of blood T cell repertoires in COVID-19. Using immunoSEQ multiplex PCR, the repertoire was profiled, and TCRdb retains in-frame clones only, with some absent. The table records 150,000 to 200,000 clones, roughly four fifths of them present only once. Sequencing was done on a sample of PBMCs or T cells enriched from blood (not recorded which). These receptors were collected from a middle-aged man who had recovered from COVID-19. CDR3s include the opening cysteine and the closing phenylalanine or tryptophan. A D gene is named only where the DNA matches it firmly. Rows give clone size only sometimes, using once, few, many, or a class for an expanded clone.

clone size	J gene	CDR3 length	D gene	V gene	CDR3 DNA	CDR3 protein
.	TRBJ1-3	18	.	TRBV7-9	TGTGCCAGCAGCTTAGGCCAGGGAAACGCCGTCTCTGGAAACACCATATATTTT	CASSLGQGNAVSGNTIYF
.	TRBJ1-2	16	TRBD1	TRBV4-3	TGCGCCAGCAGCCAAGATCCGGCAGGGGGACTCGCTGGCTACACCTTC	CASSQDPAGGLAGYTF
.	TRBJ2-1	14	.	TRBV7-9	TGTGCCAGCAGCTCAATCCAAACCTACAATGAGCAGTTCTTC	CASSSIQTYNEQFF
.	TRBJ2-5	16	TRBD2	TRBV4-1	TGCGCCAGCAGCCAAGCGAGTCAGCGGGGGGAAGAGACCCAGTACTTC	CASSQASQRGEETQYF
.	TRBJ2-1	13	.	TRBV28	TGTGCCAGCAGGCAGGGGACCTACAATGAGCAGTTCTTC	CASRQGTYNEQFF
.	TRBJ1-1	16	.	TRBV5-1	TGCGCCAGCAGCTTGGACCTGGGACACTTAGTCACTGAAGCTTTCTTT	CASSLDLGHLVTEAFF
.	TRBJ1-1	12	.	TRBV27	TGTGCCAGCAGCGGGACAAGTCACAAAGCTTTCTTT	CASSGTSHKAFF
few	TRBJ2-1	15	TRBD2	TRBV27	TGTGCCAGCAGTTTATCGGCGGGGGGGCTCAATGAGCAGTTCTTC	CASSLSAGGLNEQFF
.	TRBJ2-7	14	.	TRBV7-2	TGTGCCAGCAGCTCCTACGGGATCACCTACGAGCAGTACTTC	CASSSYGITYEQYF
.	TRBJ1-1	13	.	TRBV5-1	TGCGCCAGCAGCTTTGGCCAGAACACTGAAGCTTTCTTT	CASSFGQNTEAFF
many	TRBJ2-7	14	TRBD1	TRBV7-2	TGTGCCAGCAGCCAAGACAGGGGGCGCTACGAGCAGTACTTC	CASSQDRGRYEQYF
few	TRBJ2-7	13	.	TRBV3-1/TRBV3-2	TGTGCCAGCAGCCACGACAGGTTTAACGAGCAGTACTTC	CASSHDRFNEQYF
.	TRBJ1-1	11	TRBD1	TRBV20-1	TGCAGTGCCGAGACAGGGAATAAAGCTTTCTTT	CSAETGNKAFF
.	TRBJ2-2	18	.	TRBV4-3	TGCGCCAGCAGCCAAGATGGGAGTGGGGATTGGTGGACCGGGGAGCTGTTTTTT	CASSQDGSGDWWTGELFF
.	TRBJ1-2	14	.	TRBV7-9	TGTGCCAGCAGCTTAGTGGGGCAGGGTGATGGCTACACCTTC	CASSLVGQGDGYTF
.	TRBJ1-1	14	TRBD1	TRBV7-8	TGTGCCAGCAGCTTAACAGGGGGCTCTGCTGAAGCTTTCTTT	CASSLTGGSAEAFF
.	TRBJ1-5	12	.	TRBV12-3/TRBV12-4	TGTGCCAGCAGTTTAGCGGATGGAGCCCAGCATTTT	CASSLADGAQHF
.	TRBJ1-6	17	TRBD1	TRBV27	TGTGCCAGCAGTCTCGGACAGGGGGCCATTTTTGGTTCACCCCTCCACTTT	CASSLGQGAIFGSPLHF
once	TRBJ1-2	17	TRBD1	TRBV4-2	TGTGCCAGCAGCCAAGATTCAGGACAGGGGGCCGGCTATGGCTACACCTTC	CASSQDSGQGAGYGYTF
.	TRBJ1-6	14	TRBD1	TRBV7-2	TGTGCCAGCAGCTCCGCAGGGGGCTTATCACCCCTCCACTTT	CASSSAGGLSPLHF
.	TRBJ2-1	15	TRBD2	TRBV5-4	TGTGCCAGCAGCTACGGGGGGAGCTCCTACAATGAGCAGTTCTTC	CASSYGGSSYNEQFF
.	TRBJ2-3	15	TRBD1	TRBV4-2	TGTGCCAGCAGCCAAGGGGACAGGGGGACAGATACGCAGTATTTT	CASSQGDRGTDTQYF
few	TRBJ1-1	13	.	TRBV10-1	TGCGCCAGCAGTATGACAGGGAACACTGAAGCTTTCTTT	CASSMTGNTEAFF
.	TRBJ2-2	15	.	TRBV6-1	TGTGCCAGCAGTGATAGGGGTAGTCGTGTCGGGGAGCTGTTTTTT	CASSDRGSRVGELFF
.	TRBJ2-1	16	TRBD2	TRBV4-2	TGTGCCAGCAGCCAAGAAGGCGGGGGGGGCTACAATGAGCAGTTCTTC	CASSQEGGGGYNEQFF
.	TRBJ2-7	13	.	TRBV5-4	TGTGCCAGCAGCTTGGCCAGGTTTAGCGAGCAGTACTTC	CASSLARFSEQYF
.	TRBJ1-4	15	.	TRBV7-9	TGTGCCAGCAGCTTTCAACAGGGAGACGGTGAAAAACTGTTTTTT	CASSFQQGDGEKLFF
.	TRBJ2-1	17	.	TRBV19	TGTGCCAGTAGTAACCCCGAGGAAAGCGGAGACACCTATGAGCAGTTCTTC	CASSNPEESGDTYEQFF
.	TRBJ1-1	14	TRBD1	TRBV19	TGTGCCAGTAGTACGGGACAGGAGAACACTGAAGCTTTCTTT	CASSTGQENTEAFF
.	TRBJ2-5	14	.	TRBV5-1	TGCGCCAGCAGCGATCCCCAGGGGGGAGAGACCCAGTACTTC	CASSDPQGGETQYF
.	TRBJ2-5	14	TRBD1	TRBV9	TGTGCCAGCTCCCGGACAGGGGGCGGTGAGACCCAGTACTTC	CASSRTGGGETQYF
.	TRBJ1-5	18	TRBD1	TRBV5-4	TGTGCCAGCAGCCACGGGACAGGAGATCCACATAGCAATCAGCCCCAGCATTTT	CASSHGTGDPHSNQPQHF
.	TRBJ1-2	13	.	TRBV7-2	TGTGCCAGCAGCCCCACAGGGAACTATGGCTACACCTTC	CASSPTGNYGYTF
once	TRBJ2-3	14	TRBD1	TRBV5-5	TGTGCCAGCAGTATTGAACAGGGGCGGAATACGCAGTATTTT	CASSIEQGRNTQYF
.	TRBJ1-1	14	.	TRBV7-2	TGTGCCAGCAGCTTAGTGCAAGGGGGCACTGAAGCTTTCTTT	CASSLVQGGTEAFF
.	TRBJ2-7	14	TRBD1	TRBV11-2	TGTGCCAGCAGCTCCGGGACAGGGCCCTACGAGCAGTACTTC	CASSSGTGPYEQYF
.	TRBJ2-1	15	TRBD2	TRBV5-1	TGCGCCAGCAGCTTGGCCCAGTCTAGCGGGGATGAGCAGTTCTTC	CASSLAQSSGDEQFF
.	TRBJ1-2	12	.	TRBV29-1	TGCAGCGTTGAACGGGGAGCCGAAGGCTACACCTTC	CSVERGAEGYTF
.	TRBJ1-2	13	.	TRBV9	TGTGCCTGCGGGGGGGCGTTCAGCTATGGCTACACCTTC	CACGGAFSYGYTF
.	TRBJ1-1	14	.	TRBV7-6	TGTGCCAGCAGCTTAGGGGCGCATGGCACTGAAGCTTTCTTT	CASSLGAHGTEAFF
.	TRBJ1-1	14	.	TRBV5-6	TGTGCCAGCAGCCCCCGCCGGGGGGACACTGAAGCTTTCTTT	CASSPRRGDTEAFF
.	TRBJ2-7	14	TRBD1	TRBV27	TGTGCCAGCAGTCCGAGGGACAGGACCTACGAGCAGTACTTC	CASSPRDRTYEQYF
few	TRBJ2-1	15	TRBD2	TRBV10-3	TGTGCCATCAGTGAAGATCTGACTAGCGGGGGATCTGGGTTCTTC	CAISEDLTSGGSGFF
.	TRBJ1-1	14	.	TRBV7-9	TGTGCCAGCAGCTTAGTTTCCGGGAAGACTGAAGCTTTCTTT	CASSLVSGKTEAFF
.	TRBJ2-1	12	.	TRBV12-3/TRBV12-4	TGTGCCAGCTCCAAGGGGAGGAATGAGCAGTTCTTC	CASSKGRNEQFF
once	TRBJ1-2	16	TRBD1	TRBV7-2	TGTGCCAGCAGCTTAGCGTTTTGGGACAGGGGTCGGGGCTACACCTTC	CASSLAFWDRGRGYTF
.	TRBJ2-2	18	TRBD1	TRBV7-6	TGTGCCAGCAGCTTAGCAGTGGGACAGGAGGCGAACACCGGGGAGCTGTTTTTT	CASSLAVGQEANTGELFF
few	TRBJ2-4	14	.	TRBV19	TGTGCCAGTAGTAATCCGGGATCCCCAAGCATTCAGTACTTC	CASSNPGSPSIQYF
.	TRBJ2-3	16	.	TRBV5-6	TGTGCCAGCAAGAATGGGGTAGCGGTTAGCACAGATACGCAGTATTTT	CASKNGVAVSTDTQYF
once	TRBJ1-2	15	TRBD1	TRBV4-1	TGCGCCAGCAGCCAACGGGACAGCCTTAACTATGGCTACACCTTC	CASSQRDSLNYGYTF
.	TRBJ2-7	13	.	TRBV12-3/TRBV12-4	TGTGCCAGCAGAGTTTCGACAGGACCTGAGCAGTACTTC	CASRVSTGPEQYF
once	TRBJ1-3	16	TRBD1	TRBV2	TGTGCCAGCAGTGTCCGACAGGGAGGATCTGGAAACACCATATATTTT	CASSVRQGGSGNTIYF
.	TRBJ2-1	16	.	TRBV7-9	TGTGCCAGCAGTAACCCGGCGGTTAGCTCCTACAATGAGCAGTTCTTC	CASSNPAVSSYNEQFF
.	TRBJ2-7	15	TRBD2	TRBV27	TGTGCCAGCAGTTTATCGGGACTAGCGGGCTACGAGCAGTACTTC	CASSLSGLAGYEQYF
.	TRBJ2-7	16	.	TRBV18	TGTGCCAGCTCGCCCCAAGGCGGGGTTTCTTCCTACGAGCAGTACTTC	CASSPQGGVSSYEQYF
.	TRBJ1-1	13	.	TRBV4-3	TGCGCCAGCAGCCAAGAAAGGGGAACTGAAGCTTTCTTT	CASSQERGTEAFF
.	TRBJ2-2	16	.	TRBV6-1	TGTGCCAACAGTGATTTGAGCGGGCCGGGCACCGGGGAGCTGTTTTTT	CANSDLSGPGTGELFF
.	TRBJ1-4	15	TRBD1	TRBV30	TGTGCCTGGAGTCCTGGACAGGGTTCGAATGAAAAACTGTTTTTT	CAWSPGQGSNEKLFF
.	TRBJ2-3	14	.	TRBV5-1	TGCGCCAGCACCACGACGGGGGGCTCGGATACGCAGTATTTT	CASTTTGGSDTQYF